This T cell receptor (beta chain) was identified in a study of OX40 agonist ivuxolimab in advanced cancers. The CDR3 sequence is 12 residues long. V was clipped by 6 bases and J by 6 bases, with 12 bases between them. Germline V gene sequence: CDR1 ENHRY, CDR2 SYGVKD. Data came from immunoSEQ multiplex PCR; TCRdb stores just in-frame clones and leaves some out. The sample yields some 86,000 clones, more than 90% seen once. The V gene is TRBV10-3, the J gene TRBJ2-7, with D possibly matching TRBD1 (6 bases). The sequence was collected from an adult with an advanced solid tumor such as melanoma, head and neck, liver or kidney cancer. The sequencing used CD4+ or CD8+ T cells sorted from blood, collected in a trial of the OX40 agonist ivuxolimab. The CDR3 loop is CAIRDSLFEQYF. The CDR3 DNA reads as TGTGCCATCAGGGACAGTCTGTTCGAGCAGTACTTC.